A single sample is the source of the 27 T cell receptor beta chains below, sequenced in a study of T-cell reconstitution after alpha-beta-depleted transplantation in children. Using unique molecular identifiers, the investigators prepared the TCRbeta library. TCRdb itself ran the PCR reads through MiXCR, one entry per CDR3 protein. The table shows more than 450,000 distinct CDR3 sequences, with 15% to 20% occurring only once. Material: PBMCs from the stem cell graft donor, obtained from the stem cell graft. The source is a human donor who donated a stem cell graft to a child with acute lymphoblastic leukemia.

This clonotype was counted only a few times. The rearrangement joins TRBV5-1 to TRBJ1-1; D unresolved. Trimming removed 0 bases from V and 0 bases from J, with 9 bases in between. The V gene's germline CDR1 is SGHRS and CDR2 YFSETQ. The CDR3 has 15 residues. CDR3 in amino acids: CASSLGGAMNTEAFF. Here the CDR3 DNA reads TGCGCCAGCAGCTTGGGGGGAGCAATGAACACTGAAGCTTTCTTT.

This clonotype was recorded many times. The chain recombines TRBV29-1 with TRBJ2-1, with TRBD2 matching 12 bases. Germline V lookup: CDR1 SQVTM, CDR2 ANQGSEA. V lost 6 bases and J lost 0; bases outside the gene matches: 9. There are 17 residues in the CDR3. The CDR3 here is CSVEGLAGTRSYNEQFF. The CDR3 coding sequence is TGCAGCGTAGAGGGACTAGCGGGTACCCGCTCCTACAATGAGCAGTTCTTC.

The chain carries TRBV20-1 and TRBJ1-1; the D is unclear. Per the germline V gene, CDR1 is DFQATT and CDR2 is SNEGSKA (reference sequence). With 0 bases removed from V and 6 bases from J, the gap between germline ends came to 8 bases. CDR3 length: 12 residues. CDR3 nucleotides: TGCAGTGCTAGAGATCGAACAGCTGAAGCTTTCTTT. The encoded protein is CSARDRTAEAFF.

This clonotype was picked up a small number of times. The chain joins TRBV6-1 to TRBJ1-2, with TRBD1 matching over 12 bases. This CDR3 is 16 amino acids long. Trimming cost V 5 bases and J 5 bases; bases outside gene matches: 9. The V gene's germline CDR1 is MNHNS and CDR2 SASEGT. CDR3 DNA sequence: TGTGCCAGCAGTCGCAACCGGGACAGGGGGCTTTATGGCTACACCTTC. As protein: CASSRNRDRGLYGYTF.

This clonotype was recorded a few times. The V call is TRBV28, the J call TRBJ2-3; 10 bases agree with TRBD2. CDR3 length: 18 residues. Germline trimming cut 6 bases from V and 2 bases from J; bases unmatched to any gene: 14. Germline CDR1 and CDR2: MDHEN and SYDVKM. The CDR3 sequence: CASRVSPSLAGNTDTQYF. The CDR3, as DNA: TGTGCCAGCAGGGTATCTCCCTCACTAGCGGGGAACACAGATACGCAGTATTTT.

This clonotype has just a few counts. The chain combines TRBV5-5 with TRBJ2-7; 8 nucleotides align to TRBD1. Germline V gives CDR1 SGHKS, CDR2 YYEKEE (reference sequence). The J segment lost 2 bases and the V segment lost 5 bases, leaving 12 bases of the junction unmatched. This CDR3 spans 16 amino acids. CDR3 bases: TGTGCCAGCAGGCTGGCAGGGGGCGCGTTAGCCTACGAGCAGTACTTC. Encoded protein: CASRLAGGALAYEQYF. The full variable domain, rest sourced from reference TRBV5-5 and TRBJ2-7, is DAGVTQSPTHLIKTRGQQVTLRCSPISGHKSVSWYQQVLGQGPQFIFQYYEKEERGRGNFPDRFSARQFPNYSSELNVNALLLGDSALYLCASRLAGGALAYEQYFGPGTRLTVT.

This clonotype was found a few times. The chain uses TRBV5-1 and TRBJ1-2; 11 positions agree with TRBD1. Unmatched junction bases numbered 6, after V lost 0 bases and J lost 2 bases. The CDR3 covers 17 residues. From germline, CDR1 is SGHRS and CDR2 YFSETQ. CDR3 loop: CASSLVRTGGANYGYTF. The CDR3, as DNA: TGCGCCAGCAGCTTGGTTCGGACAGGGGGCGCGAACTATGGCTACACCTTC. The whole variable domain, remainder taken from reference TRBV5-1 and TRBJ1-2, is KAGVTQTPRYLIKTRGQQVTLSCSPISGHRSVSWYQQTPGQGLQFLFEYFSETQRNKGNFPGRFSGRQFSNSRSEMNVSTLELGDSALYLCASSLVRTGGANYGYTFGSGTRLTVV.

The chain employs TRBV12-3 or TRBV12-4 and TRBJ2-2; 9 bases align to TRBD2. Trimming cost V 4 bases and J 6 bases; bases outside gene matches: 6. CDR3 length: 15 amino acids. Here the CDR3 reads CASSWVAGEAGELFF. The CDR3 bases are TGTGCCAGCAGTTGGGTAGCGGGAGAGGCCGGGGAGCTGTTTTTT.

This clonotype was picked up a small number of times. V gene TRBV7-9 combines with J gene TRBJ2-1; TRBD2 aligns across 8 bases. The length of the CDR3 is 12 residues. The trim removed 3 bases at V and 12 bases at J, leaving 4 bases unmatched. Germline CDR1 and CDR2: SEHNR and FQNEAQ (reference sequence). The CDR3 coding sequence is TGTGCCAGCAGCTTCAAAGGGACTAGGCAGTTCTTC. Translating it yields CASSFKGTRQFF.

This clonotype turned up a few times. The chain joins TRBV5-1 to TRBJ2-7, with 8 nucleotides matching TRBD1. The length of the CDR3 is 13 residues. In germline, CDR1 is SGHRS, CDR2 YFSETQ. The ends lost 0 bases at V and 6 bases at J; junction bases unmatched: 2. CDR3 DNA sequence: TGCGCCAGCAGCTTGGAACAGGGGGGCGAGCAGTACTTC. Protein sequence: CASSLEQGGEQYF. Full variable domain (outside the CDR3, taken from reference TRBV5-1 and TRBJ2-7): KAGVTQTPRYLIKTRGQQVTLSCSPISGHRSVSWYQQTPGQGLQFLFEYFSETQRNKGNFPGRFSGRQFSNSRSEMNVSTLELGDSALYLCASSLEQGGEQYFGPGTRLTVT.

The table lists this clonotype with a few counts. This chain uses TRBV20-1 with TRBJ1-2, with a possible D match to TRBD1 (5 bases). The V end lost 6 bases, the J end lost 4 bases, and 18 bases lay between the germline ends. This CDR3 has 14 residues. Germline loops: CDR1 DFQATT, CDR2 SNEGSKA (reference sequence). The CDR3 spells CSALPGLGFYGYTF. For the CDR3, the DNA is TGCAGTGCCCTACCAGGGTTGGGGTTCTATGGCTACACCTTC.

This chain links TRBV18 with TRBJ2-1; D perhaps matches TRBD2 (7 bases). Trimming stripped 6 bases from V and 5 bases from J, with 14 bases between. The CDR3 sequence is 14 residues long. The germline V gene encodes CDR1 KGHSH and CDR2 LQKENI. The CDR3: CASSNYGGHNEQFF. The CDR3 region has the DNA TGTGCCAGCTCTAACTACGGGGGGCACAATGAGCAGTTCTTC.

The chain has TRBV29-1 and TRBJ2-3; D is ambiguous. With 7 bases removed from V and 3 bases from J, the gap between germline ends came to 11 bases. The germline CDR1 and CDR2 sequences are SQVTM and ANQGSEA. The CDR3 has 12 amino acids. The CDR3 coding sequence is TGCAGCGGAGGACGGACGACAGATACGCAGTATTTT. This gives the protein CSGGRTTDTQYF.

This clonotype has more than one count but fewer than ten. V usage is TRBV29-1 and J usage is TRBJ2-1, with D unclear. The length of the CDR3 is 13 residues. With 0 bases removed from V and 9 bases from J, the gap between germline ends came to 12 bases. The germline V gene has CDR1 SQVTM and CDR2 ANQGSEA. The CDR3 DNA sequence: TGCAGCGTTGAAGATCACGGTGTCCCTGAGCAGTTCTTC. This encodes CSVEDHGVPEQFF.

This clonotype was seen more than once but under ten times. This chain connects TRBV7-2 to TRBJ2-5; D might be TRBD2 (5 bases). The CDR3 is 14 amino acids. CDR1 is SGHTA, CDR2 FQGNSA, per germline. V was trimmed by 1 base and J by 0 bases, leaving 6 bases between them. This chain's CDR3 is CASSLDGNQETQYF. CDR3 DNA sequence: TGTGCCAGCAGCTTAGACGGGAACCAAGAGACCCAGTACTTC.

The rearrangement joins TRBV12-3 or TRBV12-4 to TRBJ2-5, with D unclear. V was pared by 1 base and J by 7 bases, with 13 bases between. The CDR3 extends over 14 amino acids. This CDR3 is CASSLVLRMRTQYF. The DNA of the CDR3 is TGTGCCAGCAGTTTAGTCTTACGGATGCGGACCCAGTACTTC.

DNA of the CDR3: TGTGCCATCAGTCCGCGGCGGGGCGTCACAGATACGCAGTATTTT. Translating gives CAISPRRGVTDTQYF. The chain couples TRBV10-3 to TRBJ2-3; D might be TRBD2 (6 bases). CDR3 length: 15 amino acids. Trimming removed 5 bases at V and 2 bases at J, with 14 bases between. Germline V CDR1 and CDR2: ENHRY, SYGVKD.

The CDR3 region is CASSQKEGVYGYTF. Here the CDR3 DNA reads TGCGCCAGCAGCCAGAAGGAGGGGGTTTATGGCTACACCTTC. This chain uses TRBV4-1 with TRBJ1-2, with a possible D match to TRBD1 (6 bases). Germline CDR1 MGHRA, CDR2 YSYEKL. Between the trimmed V and J ends, which lost 3 bases and 5 bases, there was a span of 13 bases. The CDR3 sequence is 14 residues long.

For this clonotype: One junction end disagrees with the germline gene, perhaps due to a read error. This chain joins TRBV25-1 and TRBJ2-7, with a tentative D call TRBD2 (6 bases). Germline CDR1 and CDR2: MGHDK and SYGVNS. The CDR3 spans 11 residues. CDR3 sequence reads: CPSRRGDEQYF. The CDR3 coding sequence is TGTCCCAGCAGGAGGGGTGACGAGCAGTACTTC.

This clonotype was counted a few times. The CDR3 bases are TGCGCCAGCAGCTTGGACACTAGCGGAAACACCGGGGAGCTGTTTTTT. Residues: CASSLDTSGNTGELFF. V usage is TRBV5-1 and J usage is TRBJ2-2; 8 bases fit TRBD2. Per the germline V gene, CDR1 is SGHRS and CDR2 is YFSETQ. Unmatched junction bases numbered 3, after V lost 0 bases and J lost 2 bases. This CDR3 has 16 residues. The full variable domain, its missing parts supplied by reference TRBV5-1 and TRBJ2-2, is KAGVTQTPRYLIKTRGQQVTLSCSPISGHRSVSWYQQTPGQGLQFLFEYFSETQRNKGNFPGRFSGRQFSNSRSEMNVSTLELGDSALYLCASSLDTSGNTGELFFGEGSRLTVL.

The chain has TRBV12-3 or TRBV12-4 and TRBJ1-5, with D uncertain. V lost 2 bases and J lost 9, with 8 bases in between. The CDR3 is 12 residues long. CDR3 in amino acids: CASSLMTRPQHF. CDR3 coding DNA: TGTGCCAGCAGTTTAATGACAAGGCCCCAGCATTTT.

The V call is TRBV18, the J call TRBJ1-1, with D tentatively TRBD1 (5 bases). The CDR3 has 17 amino acids. Germline CDR1 is KGHSH and CDR2 is LQKENI. Trimming cost V 3 bases and J 0 bases, with 17 bases left between them. In nucleotides, the CDR3 is TGTGCCAGCTCACCCGTCCCGGGACGGCGCGTGAACACTGAAGCTTTCTTT. Its translation is CASSPVPGRRVNTEAFF.

This chain links TRBV9 with TRBJ2-2, with a possible D match to TRBD1 (7 bases). This CDR3 is built from 18 residues. Trimming shortened V by 4 bases and J by 4 bases, and 23 bases separated the two germline ends. Germline V gene sequence: CDR1 SGDLS, CDR2 YYNGEE. The CDR3 bases are TGTGCCAGCAGCCCGCGGGACAGCCCAAGGGGTGGCACCGGGGAGCTGTTTTTT. Its protein product is CASSPRDSPRGGTGELFF.

The gene calls are TRBV29-1 and TRBJ2-5; D perhaps matches TRBD1 (6 bases). CDR1 SQVTM and CDR2 ANQGSEA come from the germline V gene. V lost 5 bases and J 5 bases, leaving 21 bases between the germline ends. The CDR3 sequence is 15 residues long. The CDR3, as DNA: TGCAGCGTTAGACGTTCTTCAGGGGTATGGGAGACCCAGTACTTC. The encoded protein is CSVRRSSGVWETQYF.

The table lists this clonotype with a few counts. The chain has TRBV10-2 and TRBJ1-3; D call uncertain. Trimming shortened V by 8 bases and J by 7 bases, and 9 bases separated the two germline ends. Germline V gene data show CDR1 as WSHSY and CDR2 as SAAADI. The CDR3 length is 11 residues. The CDR3 nucleotides read TGCGCCAGCGAGCTTCAGAACACCATATATTTT. This encodes CASELQNTIYF.

Only a few counts were recorded for this clonotype. The chain couples TRBV5-1 to TRBJ2-1; tentative D call: TRBD2 (5 bases). The CDR3 loop spans 14 amino acids. CDR1 and CDR2 (germline): SGHRS, YFSETQ. V was clipped by 2 bases and J by 3 bases, with 9 bases between them. CDR3 sequence (DNA): TGCGCCAGCAGCTTAGCTAGCAACTACAATGAGCAGTTCTTC. Its translation is CASSLASNYNEQFF.

This chain links TRBV5-1 with TRBJ2-3; the D gene is possibly TRBD2 (6 bases). The V end lost 4 bases, the J end lost 11 bases, and 17 bases lay between the germline ends. The CDR3 contains 13 residues. The germline gives CDR1 SGHRS, CDR2 YFSETQ. CDR3 sequence (DNA): TGCGCCAGCAGCCCGGACTCCGGGACTCAGCAGTATTTT. Translating gives CASSPDSGTQQYF.